This T cell receptor (beta chain) was recovered during a study of T cells in women clearing cervical HPV infection. Sequencing was performed with immunoSEQ multiplex PCR; in TCRdb, only in-frame clones are kept and a portion is missing. The sample's table shows about 35,000 clones. Turning to this clone: The read terminates 3 residues before the CDR3 end, so the remaining end is supplied by the germline J gene.

Germline V gene lookup returns CDR1 MNHEY and CDR2 SVGEGT. The CDR3 contains 14 residues. Sequencing used blood buffy coat. The chain carries TRBV6-2 or TRBV6-3 and TRBJ1-2; TRBD1 matches at 7 bases. This TCR derives from a woman between 18 and 75 years old with a cervical HPV16 infection that either progressed to CIN3+ or cleared (not recorded which). CDR3 DNA, as far as it was read: TGTGCCAGCAGAGAAACAGGGGATAGATACGAC. It translates to CASRETGDRYD. The full CDR3 reads CASRETGDRYDYTF.